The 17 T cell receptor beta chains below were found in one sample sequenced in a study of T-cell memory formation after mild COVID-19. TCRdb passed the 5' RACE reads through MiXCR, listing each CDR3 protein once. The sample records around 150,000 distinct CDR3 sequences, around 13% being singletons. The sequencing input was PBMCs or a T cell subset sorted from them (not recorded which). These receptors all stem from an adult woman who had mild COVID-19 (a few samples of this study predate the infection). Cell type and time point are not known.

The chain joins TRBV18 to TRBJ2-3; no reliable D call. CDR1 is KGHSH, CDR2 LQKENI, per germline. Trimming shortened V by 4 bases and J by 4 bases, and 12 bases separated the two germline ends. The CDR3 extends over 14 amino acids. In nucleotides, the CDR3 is TGTGCCAGCTCACTCGGGCCCTATGCAGATACGCAGTATTTT. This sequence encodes CASSLGPYADTQYF.

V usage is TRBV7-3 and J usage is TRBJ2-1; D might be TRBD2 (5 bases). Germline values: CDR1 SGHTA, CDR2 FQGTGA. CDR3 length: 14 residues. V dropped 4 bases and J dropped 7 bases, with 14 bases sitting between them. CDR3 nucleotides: TGTGCCAGCAGCTCATGGGATGGAGGAAATGAGCAGTTCTTC. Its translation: CASSSWDGGNEQFF.

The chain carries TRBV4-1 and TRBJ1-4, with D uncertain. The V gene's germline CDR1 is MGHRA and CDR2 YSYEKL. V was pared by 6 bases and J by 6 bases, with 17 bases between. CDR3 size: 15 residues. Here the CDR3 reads CASSEPALSDEKLFF. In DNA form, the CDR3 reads TGCGCCAGCAGTGAACCCGCATTGTCTGATGAAAAACTGTTTTTT.

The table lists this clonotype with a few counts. For the CDR3, the DNA is TGTGCCAGCAGATTCTCCGGGACAGGGATCTACGAGCAGTACTTC. This codes for CASRFSGTGIYEQYF. The V gene is TRBV12-3 or TRBV12-4, the J gene TRBJ2-7; 9 positions agree with TRBD1. The V segment lost 6 bases and the J segment 3 bases; nucleotides outside the gene matches: 9. This CDR3 has 15 residues.

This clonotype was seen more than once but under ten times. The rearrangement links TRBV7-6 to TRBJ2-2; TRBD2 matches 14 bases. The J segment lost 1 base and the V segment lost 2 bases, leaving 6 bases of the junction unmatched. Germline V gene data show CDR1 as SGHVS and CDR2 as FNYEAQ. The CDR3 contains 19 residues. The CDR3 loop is CASSLRRLAGGRNTGELFF. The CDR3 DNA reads TGTGCCAGCAGCTTACGGAGACTAGCGGGAGGGCGGAACACCGGGGAGCTGTTTTTT.

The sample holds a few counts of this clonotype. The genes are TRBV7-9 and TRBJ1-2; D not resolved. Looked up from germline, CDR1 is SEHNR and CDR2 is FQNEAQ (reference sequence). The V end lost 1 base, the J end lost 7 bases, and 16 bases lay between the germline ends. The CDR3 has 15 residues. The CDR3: CASSLDWAGSSGYTF. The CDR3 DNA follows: TGTGCCAGCAGCTTAGATTGGGCAGGTTCAAGTGGCTACACCTTC.

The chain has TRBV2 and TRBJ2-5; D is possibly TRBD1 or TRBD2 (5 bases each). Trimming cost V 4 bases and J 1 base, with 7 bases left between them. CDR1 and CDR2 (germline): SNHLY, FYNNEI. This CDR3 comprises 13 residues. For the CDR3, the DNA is TGTGCCAGCAGTGGGGACCGCCAAGAGACCCAGTACTTC. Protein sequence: CASSGDRQETQYF.

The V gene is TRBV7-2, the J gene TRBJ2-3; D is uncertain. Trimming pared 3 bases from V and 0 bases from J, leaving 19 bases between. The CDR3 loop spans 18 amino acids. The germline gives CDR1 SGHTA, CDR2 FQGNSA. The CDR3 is CASSFVIFRFSSTDTQYF. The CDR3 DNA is TGTGCCAGCAGCTTTGTTATTTTTCGATTCTCTAGCACAGATACGCAGTATTTT.

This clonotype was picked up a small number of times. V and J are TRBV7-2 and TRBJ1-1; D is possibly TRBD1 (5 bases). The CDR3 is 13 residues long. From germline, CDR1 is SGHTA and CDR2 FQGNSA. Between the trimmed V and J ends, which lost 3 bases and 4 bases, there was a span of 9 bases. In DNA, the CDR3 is TGTGCCAGCAGCTTTGGGGGGGGCACTGAAGCTTTCTTT. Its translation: CASSFGGGTEAFF.

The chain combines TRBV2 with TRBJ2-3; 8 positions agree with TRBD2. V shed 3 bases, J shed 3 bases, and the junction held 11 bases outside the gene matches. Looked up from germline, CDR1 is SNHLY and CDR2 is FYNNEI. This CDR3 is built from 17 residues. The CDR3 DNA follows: TGTGCCAGCAGTGATTTTAGCCGTACTAGCGGTACAGATACGCAGTATTTT. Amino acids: CASSDFSRTSGTDTQYF.

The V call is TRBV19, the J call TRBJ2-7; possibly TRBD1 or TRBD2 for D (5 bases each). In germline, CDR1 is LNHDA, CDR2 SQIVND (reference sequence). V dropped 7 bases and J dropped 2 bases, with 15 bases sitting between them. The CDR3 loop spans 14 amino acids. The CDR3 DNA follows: TGTGCCAGTACCCCGAGGACGGGACCCTACGAGCAGTACTTC. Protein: CASTPRTGPYEQYF.

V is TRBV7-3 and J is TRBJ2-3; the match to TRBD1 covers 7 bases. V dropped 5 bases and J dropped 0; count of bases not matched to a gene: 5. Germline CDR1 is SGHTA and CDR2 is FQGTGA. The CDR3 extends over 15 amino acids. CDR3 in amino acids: CASSTRQGSTDTQYF. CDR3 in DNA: TGTGCCAGCAGCACTAGACAGGGTAGCACAGATACGCAGTATTTT. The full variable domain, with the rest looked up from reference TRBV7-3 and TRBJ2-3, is GAGVSQTPSNKVTEKGKYVELRCDPISGHTALYWYRQSLGQGPEFLIYFQGTGAADDSGLPNDRFFAVRPEGSVSTLKIQRTERGDSAVYLCASSTRQGSTDTQYFGPGTRLTVL.

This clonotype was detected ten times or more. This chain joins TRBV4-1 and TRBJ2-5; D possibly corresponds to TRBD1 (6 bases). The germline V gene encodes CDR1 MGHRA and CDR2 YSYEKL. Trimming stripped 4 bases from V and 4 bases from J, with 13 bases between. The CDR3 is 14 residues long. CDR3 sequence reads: CASSLLTGGETQYF. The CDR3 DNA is TGCGCCAGCAGCCTTTTGACAGGAGGAGAGACCCAGTACTTC.

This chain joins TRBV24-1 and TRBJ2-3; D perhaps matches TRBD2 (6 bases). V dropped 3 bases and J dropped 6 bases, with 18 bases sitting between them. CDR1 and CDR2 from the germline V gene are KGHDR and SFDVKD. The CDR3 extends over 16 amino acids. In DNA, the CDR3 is TGTGCCACCAGTGATCGCGGGACCGGGTCCCCTGATACGCAGTATTTT. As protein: CATSDRGTGSPDTQYF.

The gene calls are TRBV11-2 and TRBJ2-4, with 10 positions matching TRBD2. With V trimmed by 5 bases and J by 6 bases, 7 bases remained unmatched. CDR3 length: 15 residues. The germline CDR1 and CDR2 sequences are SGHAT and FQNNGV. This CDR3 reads CASSPTRTSGNIQYF. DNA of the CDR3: TGTGCCAGCAGCCCCACCCGGACTAGCGGAAACATTCAGTACTTC. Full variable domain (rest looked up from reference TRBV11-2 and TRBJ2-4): EAGVAQSPRYKIIEKRQSVAFWCNPISGHATLYWYQQILGQGPKLLIQFQNNGVVDDSQLPKDRFSAERLKGVDSTLKIQPAKLEDSAVYLCASSPTRTSGNIQYFGAGTRLSVL.

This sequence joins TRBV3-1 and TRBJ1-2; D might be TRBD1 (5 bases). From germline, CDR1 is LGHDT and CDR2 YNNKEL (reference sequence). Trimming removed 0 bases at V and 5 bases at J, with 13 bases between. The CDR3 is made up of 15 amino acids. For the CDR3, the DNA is TGTGCCAGCAGCCAAGAAGCGGGGGAGGGTTATGGCTACACCTTC. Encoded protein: CASSQEAGEGYGYTF.

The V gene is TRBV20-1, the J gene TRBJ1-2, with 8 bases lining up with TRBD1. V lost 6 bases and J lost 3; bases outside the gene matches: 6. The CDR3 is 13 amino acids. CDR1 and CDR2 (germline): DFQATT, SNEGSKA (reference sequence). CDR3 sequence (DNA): TGCAGTGCACCTCGGACAGGGTACTATGGCTACACCTTC. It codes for CSAPRTGYYGYTF.